A selection of T cell receptor beta chains follows, all from one sample in a study of tumor-infiltrating lymphocytes in primary liver carcinoma. TCRdb re-called the multiplex PCR reads with MiXCR, one entry per CDR3 protein. The sample holds some 38,000 distinct CDR3 sequences, 70% to 85% seen once. The sequenced sample was liver tumor tissue from sampling region 4. All receptors derive from a man aged 40-49 years with primary liver carcinoma and hepatitis B virus infection. CDR3s leave out the opening cysteine and the closing phenylalanine or tryptophan.

v_gene | CDR3aa
TRBV6-1 | ASDWPSYEQY
TRBV28 | ASSRLPQSSDTQY
TRBV6-5 | VSRGTGEYEQY
TRBV6-5 | ASRSGGISHLH
TRBV30 | AWSELNNSALH
TRBV30 | AWRFAMNTEAF
TRBV29-1 | SVELGLMNTEAF
TRBV11-1 | ASSSSGDSPYERY
TRBV29-1 | SFMDSGETQY
TRBV5-4 | VNSSDISSSGYT
TRBV11-1 | ASSPTQGLTDTHY
TRBV19 | ASSIEGPLETQY
TRBV6-6 | IISVAQGTGELF
TRBV6-5 | TSSDTGGATYGYN
TRBV6-2/TRBV6-3 | ASSSGPMNYGYT
TRBV7-9 | ANSLQETSEQY
TRBV4-1 | GSSPTRGTGNTIY
TRBV5-6 | ASSNSGRATQY
TRBV12-3/TRBV12-4 | ASSSWDRGDYT
TRBV28 | ASRGLGEIHY
TRBV11-2 | TSSLGVAFRLQEAQY
TRBV30 | AWSVEGSQPQH
TRBV28 | ASSSYSRSSYEQY
TRBV11-1 | ASGSPLAKNIQY
TRBV18 | TGSPVRDSSPYEQY
TRBV11-2 | VSSLTLAGASEGY